The 6 T cell receptor beta chains given below trace back to one sample, sequenced in a study of human T cells and chemical hapten exposure. Indicated time point: healthy volunteer bleed at 2 weeks. Unfractionated whole blood was the source from which total RNA was extracted. One entry per CDR3 protein, called by TCRdb with MiXCR from the RACE reads. The sample shows 43,000 or so distinct CDR3 sequences, roughly 4.5% of them seen only once. The sequenced material came from whole blood. The receptors were sampled from a female donor in good health. Some clones in this sample may be carry-over from other donors' samples.

This chain's CDR3 is CASSVGANRQNTEAFF. Here the CDR3 DNA reads TGTGCCAGCAGCGTAGGTGCAAACCGTCAAAACACTGAAGCTTTCTTT. This chain uses TRBV9 with TRBJ1-1; D is unresolved. Trimming cost V 0 bases and J 2 bases, with 14 bases left between them. The CDR3 spans 16 residues. CDR1 and CDR2 (germline): SGDLS, YYNGEE. Complete variable domain (other parts from reference TRBV9 and TRBJ1-1): DSGVTQTPKHLITATGQRVTLRCSPRSGDLSVYWYQQSLDQGLQFLIQYYNGEERAKGNILERFSAQQFPDLHSELNLSSLELGDSALYFCASSVGANRQNTEAFFGQGTRLTVV.

This clonotype was counted ten times or more. The chain couples TRBV20-1 to TRBJ2-1, with TRBD2 matching 13 bases. V shed 2 bases, J shed 5 bases, and the junction held 3 bases outside the gene matches. Germline lookup yields CDR1 DFQATT and CDR2 SNEGSKA (reference sequence). The CDR3 contains 15 residues. CDR3 sequence reads: CSARRGTSGDNEQFF. The CDR3 DNA reads TGCAGTGCTAGAAGGGGGACTAGCGGGGACAATGAGCAGTTCTTC.

The CDR3 reads CASSSRVYNQPQHF. CDR3 sequence (DNA): TGTGCCAGTAGTTCCCGGGTTTACAATCAGCCCCAGCATTTT. V is TRBV19 and J is TRBJ1-5; D is undetermined. This CDR3 contains 14 residues. The ends were cut back, 5 bases at V and 3 bases at J, with 11 bases in the middle. Germline V gives CDR1 LNHDA, CDR2 SQIVND (reference sequence). Using reference TRBV19 and TRBJ1-5 for the parts outside the CDR3, the full variable domain is DGGITQSPKYLFRKEGQNVTLSCEQNLNHDAMYWYRQDPGQGLRLIYYSQIVNDFQKGDIAEGYSVSREKKESFPLTVTSAQKNPTAFYLCASSSRVYNQPQHFGDGTRLSIL.

This clonotype was found many times. The chain employs TRBV20-1 and TRBJ2-6; 10 bases fit TRBD1. The CDR3 runs to 17 residues. CDR1 and CDR2 (germline): DFQATT, SNEGSKA (reference sequence). Trimming cost V 4 bases and J 2 bases; bases outside gene matches: 8. The CDR3 loop is CSAILPGQGTGANVLTF. Written as DNA, the CDR3 is TGCAGTGCTATCCTACCGGGACAGGGGACTGGGGCCAACGTCCTGACTTTC.

To note about this clonotype: Germline is not matched at one junction end, which may reflect a read error. The chain recombines TRBV20-1 with TRBJ1-5, with D unresolved. This CDR3 comprises 14 residues. Germline V CDR1 and CDR2: DFQATT, SNEGSKA (reference sequence). CDR3 sequence reads: CSASPGVNNQPQNF. The DNA of the CDR3 is TGCAGTGCTTCCCCCGGGGTTAATAATCAGCCCCAGAATTTT.

This clonotype was found many times. The genes are TRBV29-1 and TRBJ1-1; a weak D match, TRBD1 (5 bases). The CDR3 totals 12 residues. V lost 2 bases and J 6 bases, leaving 10 bases between the germline ends. CDR1 and CDR2 from the germline V gene are SQVTM and ANQGSEA. CDR3 nucleotide sequence: TGCAGCGTTGAACGGGGAGGGGCTGAAGCTTTCTTT. It specifies CSVERGGAEAFF.